A single T cell receptor (beta chain) is shown here with its context. Its cognate antigen is unknown. Sequencing targeted expressed TCRB transcripts, as all isolated RNA had been reverse transcribed. Profiled with immunoSEQ multiplex PCR; TCRdb holds only in-frame clones, not every one. The sample contains a few hundred thousand clones, approximately 15% of which appear only once. This entry comes from a study of beta chain features in type 1 diabetes. Study in general: In age, gender and cell yields, patients were similar to healthy donors.

Germline CDR1 reads SGDLS; CDR2 reads YYNGEE. The J segment lost 3 bases and the V segment lost 4 bases, leaving 5 bases of the junction unmatched. There are 14 residues in the CDR3. General observations from the study: Reads derived from cDNA could over-represent cells showing high TCR expression. TCRB CDR3s from Type 1 diabetes patients were moderately but significantly shorter in all four CD4+ subsets.

V is TRBV9 and J is TRBJ2-5; 8 bases are a match to TRBD2. The clonotype was recovered from a man aged 25-45 years with type 1 diabetes. The material sequenced was naive CD4+ T cells from blood. CDR3 in amino acids: CASSPREGEETQYF. CDR3 coding DNA: TGTGCCAGCAGCCCCCGGGAGGGCGAAGAGACCCAGTACTTC.